The rows below give T cell receptor beta chains drawn from one sample of a study of immune cell composition in non-small cell lung cancer. Here immunoSEQ multiplex PCR was the method, and the copy in TCRdb shows in-frame clones only, minus some. This repertoire shows roughly 1,500 clones, 66% found once; its top ten account for roughly 30%. Material: non-adjacent lung tissue. Receptors originate from a human donor with non-small cell lung cancer. Both conserved end residues are part of each CDR3. The D gene is left open where the match is weak. Clone size is stated in some rows and not others, as once, few, many or a class when expanded.

j_call: TRBJ2-7
cdr3_length: 13
clone_size: .
d_call: .
v_call: TRBV6-6
cdr3_nt: TGTGCCAGCAGGCGGGACAGCATCTACGAGCAGTACTTC
cdr3_aa: CASRRDSIYEQYF

j_call: TRBJ1-1
cdr3_length: 18
clone_size: once
d_call: .
v_call: TRBV4-1
cdr3_nt: TGCGCCAGCAGCCAAGATCAAGGTGGGAGCGTCTTGAACACTGAAGCTTTCTTT
cdr3_aa: CASSQDQGGSVLNTEAFF

j_call: TRBJ2-7
cdr3_length: 14
clone_size: .
d_call: .
v_call: TRBV6-6
cdr3_nt: TGTGCCAGCAGCCCCGGACTATCCTCCTACGAGCAGTACTTC
cdr3_aa: CASSPGLSSYEQYF

j_call: TRBJ2-3
cdr3_length: 14
clone_size: .
d_call: .
v_call: TRBV7-6
cdr3_nt: TGTGCCAGCAGCTTAGAAGGGGAAAAAGATACGCAGTATTTT
cdr3_aa: CASSLEGEKDTQYF

j_call: TRBJ1-1
cdr3_length: 15
clone_size: .
d_call: TRBD1
v_call: TRBV11-2
cdr3_nt: TGTGCCAGCAGCCCTCGAAGACAGGGGGCTGTGGAAGCTTTCTTT
cdr3_aa: CASSPRRQGAVEAFF

j_call: TRBJ2-2
cdr3_length: 15
clone_size: .
d_call: TRBD2
v_call: TRBV10-3
cdr3_nt: TGTGCCATCAGTGAAGTAGCGGGAAACACCGGGGAGCTGTTTTTT
cdr3_aa: CAISEVAGNTGELFF

j_call: TRBJ1-4
cdr3_length: 15
clone_size: .
d_call: .
v_call: TRBV21-1
cdr3_nt: TGTGCCAGCAGCAATGCGGTCTCTTCTAATGAAAAACTGTTTTTT
cdr3_aa: CASSNAVSSNEKLFF

j_call: TRBJ2-7
cdr3_length: 15
clone_size: .
d_call: TRBD2
v_call: TRBV28
cdr3_nt: TGTGCGAGCATACTAGCGGGAGGGTTAACCTACGAGCAGTACTTC
cdr3_aa: CASILAGGLTYEQYF

j_call: TRBJ2-7
cdr3_length: 13
clone_size: .
d_call: .
v_call: TRBV19
cdr3_nt: TGTGCCAGTAGTATCCGGCAGGGTTACGAGCAGTACTTC
cdr3_aa: CASSIRQGYEQYF

j_call: TRBJ1-4
cdr3_length: 16
clone_size: .
d_call: .
v_call: TRBV30
cdr3_nt: TGTGCCTGGAGTGTACGGGGATCAGCAACTAATGAAAAACTGTTTTTT
cdr3_aa: CAWSVRGSATNEKLFF

j_call: TRBJ2-2
cdr3_length: 14
clone_size: .
d_call: .
v_call: TRBV4-3
cdr3_nt: TGCGCCAGCAGCCAAGATGGAGGGAGCGGGGAGCTGTTTTTT
cdr3_aa: CASSQDGGSGELFF

j_call: TRBJ1-4
cdr3_length: 13
clone_size: .
d_call: TRBD1
v_call: TRBV11-2
cdr3_nt: TGTGCCAGCAGCCACGAGCGGACAGGAAAACTGTTTTTT
cdr3_aa: CASSHERTGKLFF

j_call: TRBJ1-3
cdr3_length: 15
clone_size: .
d_call: .
v_call: TRBV6-1
cdr3_nt: TGTGCCAGCAGCCCAACTACAGGGACTGGAAACACCATATATTTT
cdr3_aa: CASSPTTGTGNTIYF

j_call: TRBJ2-7
cdr3_length: 16
clone_size: .
d_call: TRBD2
v_call: TRBV13
cdr3_nt: TGTGCCAGCAGCTTAGAGACTAGCGGTCCCTCCTACGAGCAGTACTTC
cdr3_aa: CASSLETSGPSYEQYF

j_call: TRBJ2-1
cdr3_length: 15
clone_size: .
d_call: .
v_call: TRBV7-6
cdr3_nt: TGTGCCAGCAGCTCCCCGGAGGGTACCTACAATGAGCAGTTCTTC
cdr3_aa: CASSSPEGTYNEQFF

j_call: TRBJ2-7
cdr3_length: 13
clone_size: .
d_call: TRBD1
v_call: TRBV5-1
cdr3_nt: TGCGCCACCAGGACAGGGCAAAACTACGAGCAGTACTTC
cdr3_aa: CATRTGQNYEQYF

j_call: TRBJ2-2
cdr3_length: 15
clone_size: .
d_call: .
v_call: TRBV18
cdr3_nt: TGTGCCAGCTCACCACTGGACATGAACACCGGGGAGCTGTTTTTT
cdr3_aa: CASSPLDMNTGELFF

j_call: TRBJ2-1
cdr3_length: 16
clone_size: medium-sized
d_call: TRBD1
v_call: TRBV5-6
cdr3_nt: TGTGCCAGCAGCCAGGACAGGGGTGAGACTTACAATGAGCAGTTCTTC
cdr3_aa: CASSQDRGETYNEQFF

j_call: TRBJ1-4
cdr3_length: 16
clone_size: .
d_call: TRBD1
v_call: TRBV10-1
cdr3_nt: TGCGCCAGCAGTTTCCCGGGACAGGGGGCGCGTGAAAAACTGTTTTTT
cdr3_aa: CASSFPGQGAREKLFF

j_call: TRBJ2-5
cdr3_length: 16
clone_size: .
d_call: TRBD1
v_call: TRBV19
cdr3_nt: TGTGCCAGTAGTCAAACCGGGACAGGGGTTTCAGAGACCCAGTACTTC
cdr3_aa: CASSQTGTGVSETQYF

j_call: TRBJ2-5
cdr3_length: 12
clone_size: .
d_call: .
v_call: TRBV6-5
cdr3_nt: TGTGCCTCTAAGGGGTCCGGGGAGACCCAGTACTTC
cdr3_aa: CASKGSGETQYF

j_call: TRBJ2-1
cdr3_length: 15
clone_size: .
d_call: TRBD1
v_call: TRBV28
cdr3_nt: TGTGCCAGCACCTCTTGGGGACAGGGCTACAATGAGCAGTTCTTC
cdr3_aa: CASTSWGQGYNEQFF

j_call: TRBJ2-3
cdr3_length: 17
clone_size: once
d_call: .
v_call: TRBV5-5
cdr3_nt: TGTGCCAGCAGCTTTCCGACTGTACAAGCTAGGACAGATACGCAGTATTTT
cdr3_aa: CASSFPTVQARTDTQYF

j_call: TRBJ1-2
cdr3_length: 14
clone_size: .
d_call: TRBD1
v_call: TRBV4-1
cdr3_nt: TGCGCCAGCAGCCAACAAACAGGGGGCGTTGGCTACACCTTC
cdr3_aa: CASSQQTGGVGYTF

j_call: TRBJ1-5
cdr3_length: 14
clone_size: .
d_call: .
v_call: TRBV5-1
cdr3_nt: TGCGCCAGCAGTCCGGGAACCCCTAATCAGCCCCAGCATTTT
cdr3_aa: CASSPGTPNQPQHF

j_call: TRBJ2-3
cdr3_length: 15
clone_size: .
d_call: TRBD2
v_call: TRBV10-3
cdr3_nt: TGTGCCTCCGGGGGTAGCGGGGGGGATACAGATACGCAGTATTTT
cdr3_aa: CASGGSGGDTDTQYF

j_call: TRBJ2-6
cdr3_length: 18
clone_size: .
d_call: TRBD1
v_call: TRBV28
cdr3_nt: TGTGCCAGCAGTCCGACCGGGACAGGGGGCGCTGGGGCCAACGTCCTGACTTTC
cdr3_aa: CASSPTGTGGAGANVLTF

j_call: TRBJ1-4
cdr3_length: 12
clone_size: few
d_call: .
v_call: TRBV30
cdr3_nt: TGTGCCGGACAGTCAAGGGAGGAAAAACTGTTTTTT
cdr3_aa: CAGQSREEKLFF

j_call: TRBJ2-2
cdr3_length: 12
clone_size: .
d_call: TRBD2
v_call: TRBV27
cdr3_nt: TGTGCCAGCAGTCCAGGGACTAGGGAGCTGTTTTTT
cdr3_aa: CASSPGTRELFF